This passage covers 22 T cell receptor beta chains from one sample sequenced in a study of CXCR3-negative and CXCR3-positive naive CD8 T cells. The study made its TRB cDNA libraries by 5' RACE, adding UMI labels. TCRdb re-called the 5' RACE reads and gives one entry per CDR3 protein, without DNA. Recorded for this sample: 75,000 to 95,000 distinct CDR3 sequences. Sequencing was performed on naive CXCR3- CD8+ T cells from blood. The sample's subset: CD45RO-CCR7+CD27+CD95- naive CD8+ T cells lacking CXCR3 (TNR3-). The receptors come from a human donor in good health. Some clones in this sample may be carry-over from other donors' samples.

The genes are TRBV10-3 and TRBJ1-2; TCRdb's D gene call, TRBD1, goes unchecked for lack of DNA. Germline V gives CDR1 ENHRY, CDR2 SYGVKD. This CDR3 has 15 residues. CDR3 residues: CAISESTTGAYGYTF.

The chain has TRBV6-4 and TRBJ2-3; the D call from TCRdb, TRBD2, cannot be confirmed without DNA. Germline V CDR1 and CDR2: MRHNA, SNTAGT. The CDR3 is 14 residues long. The CDR3 sequence is CASSGTSGTDTQYF.

This chain joins TRBV7-6 and TRBJ2-7; TCRdb names TRBD1, which stays unverified in the absence of DNA. The CDR3 runs to 17 residues. Germline V CDR1 and CDR2: SGHVS, FNYEAQ. CDR3 protein: CASSLGFPGTGSYEQYF.

The chain carries TRBV20-1 and TRBJ2-3; TCRdb's D gene call, TRBD2, goes unchecked for lack of DNA. CDR3 length equals 16 residues. From germline, CDR1 is DFQATT and CDR2 SNEGSKA (reference sequence). CDR3 amino acids: CSARDFLAGVGDTQYF.

V and J are TRBV12-3 or TRBV12-4 and TRBJ1-5. This CDR3 is 14 amino acids long. This chain's CDR3 is CASSLSYSNQPQHF.

The chain carries TRBV6-5 and TRBJ2-1; no DNA is available, so the TRBD2 call from TCRdb remains unchecked. The V gene's germline CDR1 is MNHEY and CDR2 SVGAGI. CDR3 length: 17 amino acids. The CDR3 sequence: CASSYHIAGADYNEQFF.

The chain has TRBV7-2 and TRBJ2-1; TCRdb designates TRBD1, a call that cannot be tested without DNA. The CDR3 covers 15 residues. The germline gives CDR1 SGHTA, CDR2 FQGNSA. CDR3: CASSLEVGGAGAQFF.

This chain uses TRBV29-1 with TRBJ2-7; checking the TCRdb D call of TRBD1 is not possible without DNA. Germline assignment: CDR1 SQVTM and CDR2 ANQGSEA. This CDR3 region has 17 residues. The CDR3 is CSVSGDRTRRDLYEQYF.

The V gene is TRBV27, the J gene TRBJ2-1. CDR3 length: 12 amino acids. Germline CDR1 MNHEY, CDR2 SMNVEV (reference sequence). CDR3 residues: CASSFAQHEQFF.

The chain couples TRBV6-6 to TRBJ2-3; as DNA is missing, the TRBD2 call by TCRdb cannot be tested. Germline V gene sequence: CDR1 MNHNY, CDR2 SVGAGI (reference sequence). This CDR3 comprises 13 residues. The CDR3 sequence is CASSTLGIDTQYF.

This chain uses TRBV25-1 with TRBJ1-1; the D gene TCRdb calls, TRBD1, cannot be checked with no DNA. Germline loops: CDR1 MGHDK, CDR2 SYGVNS. The CDR3 is 17 amino acids. CDR3 sequence reads: CASSEFREEFPNTEAFF.

The V call is TRBV29-1, the J call TRBJ2-7; the D gene TCRdb calls, TRBD1, cannot be checked with no DNA. Germline values: CDR1 SQVTM, CDR2 ANQGSEA. The CDR3 consists of 12 residues. This CDR3 reads CSFRQGGYEQYF.

This CDR3 reads CASTSVGGGDDEQFF. The chain links TRBV12-3 or TRBV12-4 to TRBJ2-1; TCRdb designates TRBD2, a call that cannot be tested without DNA. The CDR3 is 15 residues long.

V is TRBV30 and J is TRBJ2-1; TCRdb reports TRBD1, a call that lacks DNA to check it against. CDR3 size: 14 residues. CDR1 and CDR2 from the germline V gene are GTSNPN and SVGIG (reference sequence). CDR3 sequence: CAWTPGQGYNEQFF.

The rearrangement uses TRBV5-1 and TRBJ2-5; the D gene TCRdb calls, TRBD2, cannot be checked with no DNA. This CDR3 spans 16 amino acids. The germline V gene has CDR1 SGHRS and CDR2 YFSETQ. CDR3 protein: CASSAGTSGFQETQYF.

This chain links TRBV7-3 with TRBJ2-7; there is no DNA to check the TCRdb D call of TRBD1. Germline CDR1 is SGHTA and CDR2 is FQGTGA. The CDR3 is 15 residues long. The CDR3 loop is CASSEVGGEFYEQYF.

The chain is built from TRBV14 and TRBJ2-3; TCRdb proposes TRBD2, but this gene call is untestable without DNA. This CDR3 contains 15 residues. CDR1 is SGHDN and CDR2 is FVKESK in the germline V gene. CDR3 sequence: CASRRTSGVTDTQYF.

The genes are TRBV29-1 and TRBJ2-7; there is no DNA to check the TCRdb D call of TRBD2. This CDR3 comprises 17 residues. The germline V gene has CDR1 SQVTM and CDR2 ANQGSEA. The chain's CDR3 is CSYTGTSVRGRGYEQYF.

The chain links TRBV7-3 to TRBJ2-5; TCRdb gives TRBD2 as the D gene, but with no DNA this cannot be confirmed. CDR1 is SGHTA, CDR2 FQGTGA, per germline. The CDR3 covers 13 residues. The CDR3 protein is CASSRLAEETQYF.

The genes are TRBV29-1 and TRBJ2-2; TCRdb's D gene call, TRBD1, goes unchecked for lack of DNA. CDR3 size: 12 residues. Per the germline V gene, CDR1 is SQVTM and CDR2 is ANQGSEA. CDR3 in amino acids: CSVEWRAGELFF.

The chain carries TRBV19 and TRBJ1-1; TCRdb names TRBD1, which stays unverified in the absence of DNA. The CDR3 covers 13 residues. Germline V gene lookup returns CDR1 LNHDA and CDR2 SQIVND (reference sequence). The CDR3: CTSREDRGTEAFF. Full variable domain (remainder filled in from reference TRBV19 and TRBJ1-1): DGGITQSPKYLFRKEGQNVTLSCEQNLNHDAMYWYRQDPGQGLRLIYYSQIVNDFQKGDIAEGYSVSREKKESFPLTVTSAQKNPTAFYLCTSREDRGTEAFFGQGTRLTVV.

This rearrangement joins TRBV7-3 to TRBJ1-1; TCRdb outputs TRBD1, but without DNA this stays unchecked. This CDR3 region has 13 residues. CDR1 and CDR2 from the germline V gene are SGHTA and FQGTGA. CDR3 loop: CASSPQPGSEAFF.